This T cell receptor beta chain comes out of a study of blood T cell repertoires in COVID-19. At the level of the study: There were acute and convalescent COVID-19 samples, and they came from the United States, Italy and Spain.

In the authors' workflow: Reference gene primer amplification gave estimated nucleated cell counts. Assay: immunoSEQ multiplex PCR; the TCRdb copy retains only in-frame clones and omits some. The V and J calls and clone size are taken from that table; D and trimming were inferred from the DNA. This table has about 64,000 clones, approximately 83% appearing once. The germline V and J ends were trimmed by 6 bases and 3 bases, with 14 bases remaining between them. Looked up from germline, CDR1 is LNHDA and CDR2 is SQIVND (reference sequence). The CDR3 is 14 residues long. The chain recombines TRBV19 with TRBJ1-1, with TRBD1 as a possible D gene (5 bases). Source material: peripheral blood. The sequence was obtained from a man in his forties or fifties with acute or convalescent COVID-19. CDR3: CASRLLGGDTEAFF. The DNA of the CDR3 is TGTGCCAGTAGACTCCTGGGAGGGGACACTGAAGCTTTCTTT. The full variable domain, in which reference TRBV19 and TRBJ1-1 provide the parts outside the CDR3, is DGGITQSPKYLFRKEGQNVTLSCEQNLNHDAMYWYRQDPGQGLRLIYYSQIVNDFQKGDIAEGYSVSREKKESFPLTVTSAQKNPTAFYLCASRLLGGDTEAFFGQGTRLTVV.